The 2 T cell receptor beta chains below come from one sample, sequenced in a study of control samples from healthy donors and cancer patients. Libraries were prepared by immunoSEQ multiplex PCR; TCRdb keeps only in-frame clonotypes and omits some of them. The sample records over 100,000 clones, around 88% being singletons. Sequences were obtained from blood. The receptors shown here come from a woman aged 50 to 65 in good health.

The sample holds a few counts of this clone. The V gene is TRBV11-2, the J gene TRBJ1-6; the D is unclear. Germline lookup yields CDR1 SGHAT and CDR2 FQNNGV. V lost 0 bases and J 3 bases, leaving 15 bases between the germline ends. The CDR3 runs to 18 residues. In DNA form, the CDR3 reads TGTGCCAGCAGCTTAGATCCTCGGGTCAGATACTATAATTCACCCCTCCACTTT. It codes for CASSLDPRVRYYNSPLHF.

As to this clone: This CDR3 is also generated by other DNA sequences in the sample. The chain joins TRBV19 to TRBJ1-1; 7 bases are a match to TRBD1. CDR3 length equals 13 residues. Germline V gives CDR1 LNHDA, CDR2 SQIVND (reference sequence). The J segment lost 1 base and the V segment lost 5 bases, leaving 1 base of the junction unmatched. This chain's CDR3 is CASSRTGNTEAFF. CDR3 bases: TGTGCCAGTAGTCGGACAGGGAACACTGAAGCTTTCTTT. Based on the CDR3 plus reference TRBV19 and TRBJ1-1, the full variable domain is DGGITQSPKYLFRKEGQNVTLSCEQNLNHDAMYWYRQDPGQGLRLIYYSQIVNDFQKGDIAEGYSVSREKKESFPLTVTSAQKNPTAFYLCASSRTGNTEAFFGQGTRLTVV.